Presented here are 7 T cell receptor beta chains from one specimen sequenced in a study of shared T cell receptors in the human thymus. Profiling relied on immunoSEQ multiplex PCR, and the TCRdb table lists in-frame clones only, not all of them. In the table there are approximately 760,000 clones, approximately 83% of which are singletons. This same sample was also part of a study on human thymus T cells.

Specimen: thymocytes. The source is a girl under two years old with a congenital heart defect.

The CDR3 is CASGGQLYSNQPQHF. As DNA, the CDR3 is TGCGCCAGCGGGGGACAGCTCTATAGCAATCAGCCCCAGCATTTT. This sequence joins TRBV10-2 and TRBJ1-5; 7 bases map to TRBD1. Germline V gives CDR1 WSHSY, CDR2 SAAADI. The V segment lost 8 bases and the J segment 0 bases; nucleotides outside the gene matches: 7. The CDR3 is 15 residues long.

The genes are TRBV5-6 and TRBJ1-2, with a weak D call TRBD1 (6 bases). This CDR3 is 13 amino acids long. Trimming pared 2 bases from V and 6 bases from J, leaving 11 bases between. Germline V gives CDR1 SGHDT, CDR2 YYEEEE. This CDR3 reads CASSFTGFDGYTF. The CDR3 bases are TGTGCCAGCAGCTTTACAGGGTTTGATGGCTACACCTTC.

The rearrangement uses TRBV27 and TRBJ2-7, with D possibly being TRBD2 (5 bases). V gave up 8 bases and J gave up 3 bases, with 11 bases separating them. Germline V gene data show CDR1 as MNHEY and CDR2 as SMNVEV (reference sequence). The CDR3 loop spans 12 amino acids. CDR3 coding DNA: TGTGCCAGCGGGTTTGAGGGCTACGAGCAGTACTTC. Translating gives CASGFEGYEQYF.

The V gene is TRBV5-6, the J gene TRBJ2-2; 8 bases agree with TRBD2. The V and J ends lost 0 bases and 3 bases, in that order; junction bases with no gene match: 7. Germline V lookup: CDR1 SGHDT, CDR2 YYEEEE. The CDR3 totals 17 residues. CDR3 DNA sequence: TGTGCCAGCAGCTTGGGTACGGGGGGGAACCACACCGGGGAGCTGTTTTTT. As protein: CASSLGTGGNHTGELFF.

This clone has more than one count but fewer than ten. The CDR3 DNA reads TGTGCCAGCAGTGTGGGGGCCCACAGGTACAATGAGCAGTTCTTC. Protein: CASSVGAHRYNEQFF. This rearrangement joins TRBV6-6 to TRBJ2-1; D possibly corresponds to TRBD1 (6 bases). Germline V gene data show CDR1 as MNHNY and CDR2 as SVGAGI (reference sequence). V was pared by 5 bases and J by 4 bases, with 15 bases between. The CDR3 is made up of 15 amino acids.

The rearrangement links TRBV27 to TRBJ2-5, with 7 bases that match TRBD1. This CDR3 has 20 residues. V shed 5 bases and J 0 bases; nucleotides not matched to a gene: 21. In germline, CDR1 is MNHEY, CDR2 SMNVEV (reference sequence). The DNA of the CDR3 is TGTGCCAGCAGTGACCGGGGACAGCCTAAGTCCCTTGCGTACCAAGAGACCCAGTACTTC. This encodes CASSDRGQPKSLAYQETQYF.

The sample holds a few counts of this clone. This chain joins TRBV2 and TRBJ2-6; possibly TRBD1 for D (6 bases). Deletions cut 6 bases from V and 9 bases from J, with 21 bases between. Per germline, CDR1 SNHLY and CDR2 FYNNEI. The CDR3 runs to 16 residues. As DNA, the CDR3 is TGTGCCAGCAGGAAGTTGAACATTTACAGGGTCAACGTCCTGACTTTC. Residues: CASRKLNIYRVNVLTF.